This T cell receptor (beta chain) is drawn from a study of Ad26.COV2.S vaccination and SARS-CoV-2 variants. About the study: Intramuscular Ad26.COV2.S at 5x10^10 or 1x10^11 viral particles.

This CDR3 is built from 17 residues. Germline CDR1 is LNHDA and CDR2 is SQIVND (reference sequence). Trimming took 5 bases from V and 0 from J; bases not matched to a gene: 8. The treatment: approximately 18 received Ad26.COV2.S at low or high dose, single or two shots; several received placebo; per-sample allocation not given. Repertoires come from day 63 after the first vaccine or placebo injection. Data came from immunoSEQ multiplex PCR; TCRdb stores just in-frame clones and leaves some out. The top ten clones hold 1.9% of a sample with about 400,000 clones, approximately 91% of them seen once. The sample consisted of peripheral blood, taken in a trial of Ad26.COV2.S vaccine versus placebo. The TCR originated in a person between 18 and 60 years old who received the Ad26.COV2.S COVID-19 vaccine or a placebo. This chain links TRBV19 with TRBJ2-3; TRBD1 agrees at 10 bases. CDR3 DNA sequence: TGTGCCAGTAGTCCGCGACAGGGGGCGCCCAGCACAGATACGCAGTATTTT. This sequence encodes CASSPRQGAPSTDTQYF. Looking up the rest from reference TRBV19 and TRBJ2-3 gives the full variable domain: DGGITQSPKYLFRKEGQNVTLSCEQNLNHDAMYWYRQDPGQGLRLIYYSQIVNDFQKGDIAEGYSVSREKKESFPLTVTSAQKNPTAFYLCASSPRQGAPSTDTQYFGPGTRLTVL.